This entry is about one T cell receptor beta chain. Its specificity is unknown. Primers for the PCR totalled 60 Vbeta and 13 Jbeta. The method was immunoSEQ multiplex PCR; TCRdb's version includes in-frame clones alone and lacks a portion of them. The sample contains some 130,000 clones, 80% of which appear only once. This sample was taken from a study of cytomegalovirus exposure and HLA in healthy donors. Study-wide findings and caveats: Links to common viral pathogens appeared, in a later analysis, for several of the most significant clusters.

The CDR3 has 14 amino acids. Germline loops: CDR1 SGHRS, CDR2 YFSETQ. Trimming cost V 4 bases and J 1 base; bases outside gene matches: 4. The chain combines TRBV5-1 with TRBJ2-5, with 7 bases lining up with TRBD1. This sequence originates from a human donor in good health. The source material was PBMCs. CDR3 sequence (DNA): TGCGCCAGCAGCCGGGGACAGTTCCAAGAGACCCAGTACTTC. Protein: CASSRGQFQETQYF.